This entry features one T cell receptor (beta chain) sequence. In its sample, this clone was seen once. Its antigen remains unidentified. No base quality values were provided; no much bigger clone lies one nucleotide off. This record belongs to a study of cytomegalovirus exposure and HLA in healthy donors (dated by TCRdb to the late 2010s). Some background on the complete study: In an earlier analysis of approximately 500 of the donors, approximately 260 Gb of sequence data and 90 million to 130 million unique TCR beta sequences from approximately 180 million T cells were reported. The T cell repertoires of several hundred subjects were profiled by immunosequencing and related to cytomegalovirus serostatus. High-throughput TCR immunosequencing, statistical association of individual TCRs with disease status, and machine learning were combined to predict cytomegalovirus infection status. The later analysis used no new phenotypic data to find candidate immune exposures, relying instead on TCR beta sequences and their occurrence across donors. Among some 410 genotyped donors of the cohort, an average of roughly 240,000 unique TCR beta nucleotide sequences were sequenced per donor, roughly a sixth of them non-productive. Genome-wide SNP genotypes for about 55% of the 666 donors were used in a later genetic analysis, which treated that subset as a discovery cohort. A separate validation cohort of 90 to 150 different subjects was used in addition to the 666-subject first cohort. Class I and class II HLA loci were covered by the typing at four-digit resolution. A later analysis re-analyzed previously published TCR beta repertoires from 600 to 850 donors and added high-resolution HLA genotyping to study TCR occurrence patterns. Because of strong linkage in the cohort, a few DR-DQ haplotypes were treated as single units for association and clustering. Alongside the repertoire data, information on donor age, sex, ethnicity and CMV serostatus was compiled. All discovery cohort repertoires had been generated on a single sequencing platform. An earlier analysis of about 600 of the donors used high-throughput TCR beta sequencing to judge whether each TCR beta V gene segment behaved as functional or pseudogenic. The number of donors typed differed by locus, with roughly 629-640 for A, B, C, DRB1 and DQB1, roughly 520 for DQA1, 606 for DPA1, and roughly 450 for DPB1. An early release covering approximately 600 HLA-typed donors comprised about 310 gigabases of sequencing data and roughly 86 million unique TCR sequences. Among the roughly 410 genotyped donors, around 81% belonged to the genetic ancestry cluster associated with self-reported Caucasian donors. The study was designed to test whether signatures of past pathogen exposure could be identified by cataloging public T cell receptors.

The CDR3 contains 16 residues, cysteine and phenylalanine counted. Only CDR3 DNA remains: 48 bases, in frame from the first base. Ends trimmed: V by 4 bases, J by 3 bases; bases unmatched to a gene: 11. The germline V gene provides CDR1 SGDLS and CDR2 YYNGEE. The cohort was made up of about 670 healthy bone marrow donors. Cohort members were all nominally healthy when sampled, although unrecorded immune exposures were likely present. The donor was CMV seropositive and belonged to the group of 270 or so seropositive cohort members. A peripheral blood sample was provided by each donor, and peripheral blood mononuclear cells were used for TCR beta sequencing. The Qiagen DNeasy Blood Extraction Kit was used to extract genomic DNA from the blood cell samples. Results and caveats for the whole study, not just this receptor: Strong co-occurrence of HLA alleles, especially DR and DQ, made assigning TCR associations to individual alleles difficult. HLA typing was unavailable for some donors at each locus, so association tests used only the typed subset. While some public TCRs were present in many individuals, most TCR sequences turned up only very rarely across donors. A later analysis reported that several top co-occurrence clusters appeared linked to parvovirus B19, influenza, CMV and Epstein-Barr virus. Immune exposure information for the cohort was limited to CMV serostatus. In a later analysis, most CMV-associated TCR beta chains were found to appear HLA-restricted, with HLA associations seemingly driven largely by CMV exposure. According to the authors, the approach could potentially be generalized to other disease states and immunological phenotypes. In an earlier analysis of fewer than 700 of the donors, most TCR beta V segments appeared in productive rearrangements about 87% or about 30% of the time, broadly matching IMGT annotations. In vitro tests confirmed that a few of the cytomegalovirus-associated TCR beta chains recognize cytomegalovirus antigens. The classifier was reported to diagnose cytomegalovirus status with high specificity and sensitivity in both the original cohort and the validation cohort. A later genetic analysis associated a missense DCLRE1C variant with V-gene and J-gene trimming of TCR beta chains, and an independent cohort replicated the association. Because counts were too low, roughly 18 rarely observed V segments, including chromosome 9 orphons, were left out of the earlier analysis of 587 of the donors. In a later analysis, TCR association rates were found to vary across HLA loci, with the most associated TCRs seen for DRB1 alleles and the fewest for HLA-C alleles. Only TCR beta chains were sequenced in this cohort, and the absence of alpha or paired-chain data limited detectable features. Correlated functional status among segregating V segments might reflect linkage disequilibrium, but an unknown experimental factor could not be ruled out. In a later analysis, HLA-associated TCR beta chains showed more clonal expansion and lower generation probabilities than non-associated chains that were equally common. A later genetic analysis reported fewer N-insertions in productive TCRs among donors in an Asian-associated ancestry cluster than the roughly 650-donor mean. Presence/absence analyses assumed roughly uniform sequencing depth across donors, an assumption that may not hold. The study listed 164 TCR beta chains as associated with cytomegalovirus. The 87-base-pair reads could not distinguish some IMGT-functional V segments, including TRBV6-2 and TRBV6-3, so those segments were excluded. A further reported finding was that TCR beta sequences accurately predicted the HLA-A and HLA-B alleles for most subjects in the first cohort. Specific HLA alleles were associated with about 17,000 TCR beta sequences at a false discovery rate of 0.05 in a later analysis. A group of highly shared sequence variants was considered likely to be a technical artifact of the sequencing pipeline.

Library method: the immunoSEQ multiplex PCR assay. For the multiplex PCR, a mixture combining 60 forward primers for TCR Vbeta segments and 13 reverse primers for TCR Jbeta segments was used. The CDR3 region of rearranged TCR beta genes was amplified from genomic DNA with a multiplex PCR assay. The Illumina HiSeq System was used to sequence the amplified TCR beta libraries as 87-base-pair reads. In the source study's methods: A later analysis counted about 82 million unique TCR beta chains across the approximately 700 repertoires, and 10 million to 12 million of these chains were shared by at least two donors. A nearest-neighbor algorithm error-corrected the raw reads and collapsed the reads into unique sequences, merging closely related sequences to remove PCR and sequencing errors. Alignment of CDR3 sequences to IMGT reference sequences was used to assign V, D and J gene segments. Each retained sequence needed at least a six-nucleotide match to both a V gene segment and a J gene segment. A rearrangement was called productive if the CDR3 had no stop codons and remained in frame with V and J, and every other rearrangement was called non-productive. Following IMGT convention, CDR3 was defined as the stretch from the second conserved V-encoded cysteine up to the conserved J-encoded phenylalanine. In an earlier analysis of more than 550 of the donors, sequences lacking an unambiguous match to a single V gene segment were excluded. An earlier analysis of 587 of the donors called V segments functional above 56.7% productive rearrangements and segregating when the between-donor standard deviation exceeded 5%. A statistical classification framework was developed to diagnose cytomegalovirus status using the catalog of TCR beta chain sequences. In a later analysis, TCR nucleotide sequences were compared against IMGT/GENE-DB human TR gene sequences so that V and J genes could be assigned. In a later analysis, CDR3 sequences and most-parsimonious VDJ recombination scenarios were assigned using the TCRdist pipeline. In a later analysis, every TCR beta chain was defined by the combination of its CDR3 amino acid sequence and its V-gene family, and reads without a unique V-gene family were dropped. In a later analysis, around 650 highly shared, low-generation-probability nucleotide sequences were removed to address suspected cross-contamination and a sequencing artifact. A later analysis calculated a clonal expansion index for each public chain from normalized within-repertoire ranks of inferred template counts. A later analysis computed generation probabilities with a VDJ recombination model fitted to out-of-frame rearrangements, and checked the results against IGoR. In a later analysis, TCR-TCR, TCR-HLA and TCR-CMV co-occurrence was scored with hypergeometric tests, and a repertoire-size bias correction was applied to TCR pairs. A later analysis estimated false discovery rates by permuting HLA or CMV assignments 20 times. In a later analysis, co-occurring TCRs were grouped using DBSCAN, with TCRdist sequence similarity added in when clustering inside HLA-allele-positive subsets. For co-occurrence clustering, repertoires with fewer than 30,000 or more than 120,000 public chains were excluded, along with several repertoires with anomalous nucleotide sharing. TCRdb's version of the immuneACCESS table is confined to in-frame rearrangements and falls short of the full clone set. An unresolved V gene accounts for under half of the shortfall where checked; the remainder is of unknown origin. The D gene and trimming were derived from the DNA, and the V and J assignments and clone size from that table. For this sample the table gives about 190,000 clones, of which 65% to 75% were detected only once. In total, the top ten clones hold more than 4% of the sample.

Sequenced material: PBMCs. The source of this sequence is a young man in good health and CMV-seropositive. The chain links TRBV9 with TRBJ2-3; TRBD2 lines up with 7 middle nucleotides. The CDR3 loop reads CASSPVGGGYTDTQYF. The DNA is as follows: TGTGCCAGCAGCCCCGTGGGGGGAGGGTATACAGATACGCAGTATTTT.